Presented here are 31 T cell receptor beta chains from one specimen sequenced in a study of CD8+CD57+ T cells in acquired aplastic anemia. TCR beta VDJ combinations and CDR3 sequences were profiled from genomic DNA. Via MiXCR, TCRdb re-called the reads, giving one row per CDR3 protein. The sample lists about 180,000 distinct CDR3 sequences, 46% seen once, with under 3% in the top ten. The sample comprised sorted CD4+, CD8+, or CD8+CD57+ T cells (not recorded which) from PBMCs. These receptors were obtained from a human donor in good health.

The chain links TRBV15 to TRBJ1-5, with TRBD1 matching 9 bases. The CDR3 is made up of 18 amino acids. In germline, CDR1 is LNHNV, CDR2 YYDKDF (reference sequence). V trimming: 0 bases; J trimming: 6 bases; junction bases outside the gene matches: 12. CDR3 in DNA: TGTGCCACCAGCAGAGACTCAAACACCGGGACAGGGAGTCAGCCCCAGCATTTT. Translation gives CATSRDSNTGTGSQPQHF. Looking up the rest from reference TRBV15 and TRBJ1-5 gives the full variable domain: DAMVIQNPRYQVTQFGKPVTLSCSQTLNHNVMYWYQQKSSQAPKLLFHYYDKDFNNEADTPDNFQSRRPNTSFCFLDIRSPGLGDTAMYLCATSRDSNTGTGSQPQHFGDGTRLSIL.

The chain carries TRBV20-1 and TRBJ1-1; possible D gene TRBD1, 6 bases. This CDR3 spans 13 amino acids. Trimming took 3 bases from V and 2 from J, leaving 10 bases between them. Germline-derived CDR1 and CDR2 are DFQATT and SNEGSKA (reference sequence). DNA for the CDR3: TGCAGTGCTAGGTTCAGGGGCAACACTGAAGCTTTCTTT. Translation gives CSARFRGNTEAFF.

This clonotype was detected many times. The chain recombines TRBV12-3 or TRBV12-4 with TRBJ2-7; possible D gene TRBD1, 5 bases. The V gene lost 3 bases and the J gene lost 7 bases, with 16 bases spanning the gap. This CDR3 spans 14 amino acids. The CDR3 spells CASSFWGLSREQYF. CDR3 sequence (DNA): TGTGCCAGCAGTTTTTGGGGCCTGTCTCGGGAGCAGTACTTC.

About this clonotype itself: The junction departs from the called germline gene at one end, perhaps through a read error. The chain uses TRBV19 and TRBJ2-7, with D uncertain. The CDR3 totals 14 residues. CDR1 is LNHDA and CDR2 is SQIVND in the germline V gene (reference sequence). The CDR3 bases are TGTGCTAGTAGTACCGGACCGGGCGTCTACGAGCAGTACTTC. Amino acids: CASSTGPGVYEQYF.

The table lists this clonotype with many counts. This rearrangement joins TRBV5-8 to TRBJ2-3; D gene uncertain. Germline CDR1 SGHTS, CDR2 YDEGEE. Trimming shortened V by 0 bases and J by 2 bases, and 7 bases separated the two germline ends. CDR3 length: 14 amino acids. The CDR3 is CASSLGSFTDTQYF. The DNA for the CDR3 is TGTGCCAGCAGCTTGGGAAGTTTCACAGATACGCAGTATTTT.

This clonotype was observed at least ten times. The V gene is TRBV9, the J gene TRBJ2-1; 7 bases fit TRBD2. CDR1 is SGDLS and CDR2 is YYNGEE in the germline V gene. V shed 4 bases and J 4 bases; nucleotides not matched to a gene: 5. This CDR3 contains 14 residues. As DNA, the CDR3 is TGTGCCAGCAGCCGGGACTACCGGTACAATGAGCAGTTCTTC. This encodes CASSRDYRYNEQFF. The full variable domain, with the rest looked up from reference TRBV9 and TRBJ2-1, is DSGVTQTPKHLITATGQRVTLRCSPRSGDLSVYWYQQSLDQGLQFLIQYYNGEERAKGNILERFSAQQFPDLHSELNLSSLELGDSALYFCASSRDYRYNEQFFGPGTRLTVL.

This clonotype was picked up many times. CDR3 sequence (DNA): TGTGCCAGTAGTCGAGGGGGGCCCGACACTGAAGCTTTCTTT. It is translated as CASSRGGPDTEAFF. The J gene is TRBJ1-1, the V gene TRBV19; TRBD1 is a possible D gene (6 bases). The CDR3 length is 14 residues. The germline V gene encodes CDR1 LNHDA and CDR2 SQIVND (reference sequence). V was clipped by 5 bases and J by 3 bases, with 13 bases between them.

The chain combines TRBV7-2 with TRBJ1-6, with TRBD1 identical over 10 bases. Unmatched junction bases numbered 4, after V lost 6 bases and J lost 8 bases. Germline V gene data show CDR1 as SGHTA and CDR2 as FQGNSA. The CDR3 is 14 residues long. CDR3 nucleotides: TGTGCCAGCAGGCGGGACAGGGGAGATTCACCCCTCCACTTT. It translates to CASRRDRGDSPLHF.

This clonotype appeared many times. The DNA of the CDR3 is TGTGCCAGCAGCTTGGATGGACAAGCCTACAATGAGCAGTTCTTC. Translated: CASSLDGQAYNEQFF. The rearrangement uses TRBV5-4 and TRBJ2-1; weak D call: TRBD1 (5 bases). CDR3 length: 15 amino acids. V lost 0 bases to trimming and J lost 2 bases, with 9 bases between them. The germline V gene has CDR1 SGHNT and CDR2 YYREEE (reference sequence).

In DNA form, the CDR3 reads TGTGCCAGCAGCTTTGACAGGCCCAAATCTAACTATGGCTACACCTTC. Its translation is CASSFDRPKSNYGYTF. The chain combines TRBV5-4 with TRBJ1-2, with D maybe TRBD1 (6 bases). The CDR3 sequence is 16 residues long. The V and J ends lost 2 bases and 0 bases respectively, with 14 bases between them. In germline, CDR1 is SGHNT, CDR2 YYREEE (reference sequence).

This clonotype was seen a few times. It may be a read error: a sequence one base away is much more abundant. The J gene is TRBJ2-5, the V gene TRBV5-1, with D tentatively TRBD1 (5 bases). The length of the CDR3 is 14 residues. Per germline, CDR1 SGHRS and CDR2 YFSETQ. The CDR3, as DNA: TGCGTCAGCAGCATGGGTGACAGTCAAGACACCCAGTACTTC. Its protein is CVSSMGDSQDTQYF. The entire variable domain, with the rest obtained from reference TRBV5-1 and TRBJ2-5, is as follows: KAGVTQTPRYLIKTRGQQVTLSCSPISGHRSVSWYQQTPGQGLQFLFEYFSETQRNKGNFPGRFSGRQFSNSRSEMNVSTLELGDSALYLCVSSMGDSQDTQYFGPGTRLLVL.

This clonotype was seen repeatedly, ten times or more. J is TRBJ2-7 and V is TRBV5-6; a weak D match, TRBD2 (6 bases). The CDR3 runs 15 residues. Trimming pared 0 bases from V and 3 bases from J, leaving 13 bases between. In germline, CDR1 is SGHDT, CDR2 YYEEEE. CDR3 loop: CASSLGRVGLYEQYF. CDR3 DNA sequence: TGTGCCAGCAGCTTGGGGAGGGTAGGTCTCTACGAGCAGTACTTC.

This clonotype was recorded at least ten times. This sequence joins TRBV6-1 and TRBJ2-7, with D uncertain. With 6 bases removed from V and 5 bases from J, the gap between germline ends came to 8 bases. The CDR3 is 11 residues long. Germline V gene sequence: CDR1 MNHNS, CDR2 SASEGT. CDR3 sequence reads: CASSAVNEQYF. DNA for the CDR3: TGTGCCAGCAGCGCGGTTAACGAGCAGTACTTC.

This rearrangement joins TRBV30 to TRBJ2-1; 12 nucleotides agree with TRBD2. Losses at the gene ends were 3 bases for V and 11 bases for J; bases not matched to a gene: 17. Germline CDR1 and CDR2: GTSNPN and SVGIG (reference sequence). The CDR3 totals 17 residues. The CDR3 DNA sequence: TGTGCCTGGAGCACTCTAGCGGGAGGGAAGAGTTACCAAAAGCAGTTCTTC. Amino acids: CAWSTLAGGKSYQKQFF.

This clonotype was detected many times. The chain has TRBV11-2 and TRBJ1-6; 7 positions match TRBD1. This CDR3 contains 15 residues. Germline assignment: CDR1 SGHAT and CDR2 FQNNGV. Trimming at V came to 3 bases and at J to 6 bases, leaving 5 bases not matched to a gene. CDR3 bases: TGTGCCAGCAGCTTCACGACAGGGTCTAATTCACCCCTCCACTTT. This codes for CASSFTTGSNSPLHF.

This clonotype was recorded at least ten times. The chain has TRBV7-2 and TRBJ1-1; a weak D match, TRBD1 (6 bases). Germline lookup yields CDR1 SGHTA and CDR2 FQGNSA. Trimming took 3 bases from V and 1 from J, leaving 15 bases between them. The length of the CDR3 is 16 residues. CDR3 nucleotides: TGTGCCAGCAGCTTCCGGGACAAAGTTGCGAACACTGAAGCTTTCTTT. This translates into CASSFRDKVANTEAFF.

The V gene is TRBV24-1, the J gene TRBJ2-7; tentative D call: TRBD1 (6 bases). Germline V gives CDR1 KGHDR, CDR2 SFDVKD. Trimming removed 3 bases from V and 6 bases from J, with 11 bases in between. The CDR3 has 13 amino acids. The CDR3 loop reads CATSDGRGSEQYF. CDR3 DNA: TGTGCCACCAGTGATGGCAGGGGCAGCGAGCAGTACTTC.

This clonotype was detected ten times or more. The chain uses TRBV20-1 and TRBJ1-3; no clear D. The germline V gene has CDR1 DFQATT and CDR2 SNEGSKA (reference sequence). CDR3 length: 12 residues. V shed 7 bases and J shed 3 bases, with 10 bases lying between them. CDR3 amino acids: CSVDGDGNTIYF. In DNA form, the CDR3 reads TGCAGTGTCGACGGAGATGGAAACACCATATATTTT.

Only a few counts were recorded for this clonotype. The CDR3 bases are TGTGCCAGCAGTCTCCAAACAGCACAGGGCGAGCAGTACTTC. It yields the protein CASSLQTAQGEQYF. The rearrangement links TRBV2 to TRBJ2-7, with D possibly matching TRBD1 (6 bases). Germline V gene sequence: CDR1 SNHLY, CDR2 FYNNEI. The CDR3 has 14 residues. The V end was cut by 5 bases, the J end by 6 bases, with 17 bases between.

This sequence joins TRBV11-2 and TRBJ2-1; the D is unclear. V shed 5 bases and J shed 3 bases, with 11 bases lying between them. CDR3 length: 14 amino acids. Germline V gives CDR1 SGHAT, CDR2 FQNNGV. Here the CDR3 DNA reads TGTGCCAGCAGCAATATTATACACTACAATGAGCAGTTCTTC. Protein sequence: CASSNIIHYNEQFF. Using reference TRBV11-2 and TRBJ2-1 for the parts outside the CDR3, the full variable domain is EAGVAQSPRYKIIEKRQSVAFWCNPISGHATLYWYQQILGQGPKLLIQFQNNGVVDDSQLPKDRFSAERLKGVDSTLKIQPAKLEDSAVYLCASSNIIHYNEQFFGPGTRLTVL.

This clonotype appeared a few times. The CDR3 sequence is CASSLTSIKTQYF. In DNA, the CDR3 is TGTGCCAGCAGTTTGACCTCCATTAAGACCCAGTACTTC. The chain joins TRBV28 to TRBJ2-5; D not certain. This CDR3 has 13 residues. Trimming cost V 3 bases and J 6 bases, with 11 bases left between them. Per germline, CDR1 MDHEN and CDR2 SYDVKM.

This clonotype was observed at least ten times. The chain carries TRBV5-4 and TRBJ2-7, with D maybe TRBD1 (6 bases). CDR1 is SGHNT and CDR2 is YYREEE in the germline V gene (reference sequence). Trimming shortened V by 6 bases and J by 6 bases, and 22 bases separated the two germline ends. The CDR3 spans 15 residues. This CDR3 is CASKGKGGLAGEQYF. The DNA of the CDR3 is TGTGCCAGCAAGGGAAAAGGGGGTCTCGCCGGCGAGCAGTACTTC.

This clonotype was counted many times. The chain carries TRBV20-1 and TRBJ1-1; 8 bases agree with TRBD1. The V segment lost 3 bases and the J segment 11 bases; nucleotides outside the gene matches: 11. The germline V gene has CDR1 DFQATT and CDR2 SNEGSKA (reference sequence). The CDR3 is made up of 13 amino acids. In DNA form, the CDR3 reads TGCAGTGCTAGCCACGACAGGGGACGAGACGCTTTCTTT. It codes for CSASHDRGRDAFF.

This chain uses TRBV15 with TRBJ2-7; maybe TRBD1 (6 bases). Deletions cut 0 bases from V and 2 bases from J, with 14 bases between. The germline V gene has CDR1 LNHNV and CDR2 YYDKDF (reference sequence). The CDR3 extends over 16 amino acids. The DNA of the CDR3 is TGTGCCACCAGCAGAGATAAAGAGAACAGGGCCTACGAGCAGTACTTC. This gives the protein CATSRDKENRAYEQYF.

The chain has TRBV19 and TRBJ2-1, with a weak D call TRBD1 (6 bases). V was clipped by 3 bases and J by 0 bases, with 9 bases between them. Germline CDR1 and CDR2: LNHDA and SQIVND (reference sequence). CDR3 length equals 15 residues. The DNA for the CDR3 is TGTGCCAGTAGTATCTTGGGGGCCTCCTACAATGAGCAGTTCTTC. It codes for CASSILGASYNEQFF.

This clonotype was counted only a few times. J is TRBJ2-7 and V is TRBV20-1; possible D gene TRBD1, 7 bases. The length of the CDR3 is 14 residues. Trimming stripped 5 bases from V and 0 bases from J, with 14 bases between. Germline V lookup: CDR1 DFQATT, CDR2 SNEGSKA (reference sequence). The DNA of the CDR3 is TGCAGTGCTCCCAGGGGGGTCACCTCCTACGAGCAGTACTTC. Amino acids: CSAPRGVTSYEQYF.

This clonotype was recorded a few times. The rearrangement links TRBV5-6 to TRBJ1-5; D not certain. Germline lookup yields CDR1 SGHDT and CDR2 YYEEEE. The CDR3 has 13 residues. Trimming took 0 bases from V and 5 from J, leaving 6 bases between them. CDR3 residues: CASSLASDQPQHF. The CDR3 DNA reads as TGTGCCAGCAGCTTGGCATCCGATCAGCCCCAGCATTTT.

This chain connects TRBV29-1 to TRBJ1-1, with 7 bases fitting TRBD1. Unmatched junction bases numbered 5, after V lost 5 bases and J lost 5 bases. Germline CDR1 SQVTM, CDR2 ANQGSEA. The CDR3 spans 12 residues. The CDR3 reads CSVLTGETEAFF. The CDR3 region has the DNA TGCAGCGTTCTAACAGGGGAGACTGAAGCTTTCTTT.

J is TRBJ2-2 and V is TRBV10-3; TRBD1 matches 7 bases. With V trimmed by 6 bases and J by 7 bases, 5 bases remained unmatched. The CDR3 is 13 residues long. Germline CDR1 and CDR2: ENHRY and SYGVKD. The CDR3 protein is CAIREGAGGELFF. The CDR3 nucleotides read TGTGCCATCAGAGAGGGGGCGGGCGGGGAGCTGTTTTTT.

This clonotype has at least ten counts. The DNA of the CDR3 is TGTGCCAGCAGTTTGCCAAATCAGCCCCAGCATTTT. Translating gives CASSLPNQPQHF. The chain has TRBV12-3 or TRBV12-4 and TRBJ1-5; D unclear. This CDR3 contains 12 residues. V was trimmed by 3 bases and J by 4 bases, leaving 4 bases between them.

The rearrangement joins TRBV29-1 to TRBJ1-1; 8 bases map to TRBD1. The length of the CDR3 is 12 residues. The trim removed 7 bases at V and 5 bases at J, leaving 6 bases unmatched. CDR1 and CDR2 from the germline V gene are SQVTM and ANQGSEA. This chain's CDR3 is CSGTGGVTEAFF. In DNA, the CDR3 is TGCAGCGGTACAGGGGGGGTAACTGAAGCTTTCTTT. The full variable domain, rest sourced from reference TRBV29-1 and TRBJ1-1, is SAVISQKPSRDICQRGTSLTIQCQVDSQVTMMFWYRQQPGQSLTLIATANQGSEATYESGFVIDKFPISRPNLTFSTLTVSNMSPEDSSIYLCSGTGGVTEAFFGQGTRLTVV.